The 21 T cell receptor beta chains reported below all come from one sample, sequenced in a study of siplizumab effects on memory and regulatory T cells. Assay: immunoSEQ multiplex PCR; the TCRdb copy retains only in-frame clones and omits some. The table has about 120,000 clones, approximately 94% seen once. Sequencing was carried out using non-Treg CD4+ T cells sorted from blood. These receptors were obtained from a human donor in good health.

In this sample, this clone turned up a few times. The DNA of the CDR3 is TGTGCTAGTGGCCTCACAGGGGGAGTAGGCTACACCTTC. Residues: CASGLTGGVGYTF. The chain couples TRBV12-5 to TRBJ1-2; 8 bases fit TRBD1. V lost 6 bases to trimming and J lost 8 bases; unmatched junction nucleotides: 8. Per germline, CDR1 LGHNT and CDR2 FRNRAP. The CDR3 extends over 13 amino acids.

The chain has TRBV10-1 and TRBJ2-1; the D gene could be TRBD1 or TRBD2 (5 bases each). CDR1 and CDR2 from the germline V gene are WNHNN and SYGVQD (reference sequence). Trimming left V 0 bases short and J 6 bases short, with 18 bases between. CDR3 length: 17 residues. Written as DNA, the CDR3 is TGCGCCAGCAGTGAGTCCTCGTCGGGACCCCCGGCCAATGAGCAGTTCTTC. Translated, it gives CASSESSSGPPANEQFF.

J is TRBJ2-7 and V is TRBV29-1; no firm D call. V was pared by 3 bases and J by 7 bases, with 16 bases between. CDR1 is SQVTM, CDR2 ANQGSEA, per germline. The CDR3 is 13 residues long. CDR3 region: CSVEHPTRREQYF. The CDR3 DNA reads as TGCAGCGTTGAGCACCCGACCCGCCGAGAGCAGTACTTC.

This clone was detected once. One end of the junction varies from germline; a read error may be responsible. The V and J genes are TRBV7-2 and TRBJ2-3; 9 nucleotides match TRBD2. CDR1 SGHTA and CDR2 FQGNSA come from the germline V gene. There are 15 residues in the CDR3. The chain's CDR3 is CASSSSGTSRDTQYF. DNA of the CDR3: TGTGCCAGCAGTTCAAGCGGGACTAGCAGAGATACGCAGTATTTT.

The CDR3 bases are TGTGCCAGCAGTGAACGAGTGCACAGTAGAAGCACCGGGGAGCTGTTTTTT. Translated: CASSERVHSRSTGELFF. The chain is built from TRBV2 and TRBJ2-2; unclear D gene. This CDR3 spans 17 amino acids. V lost 2 bases, J lost 4 bases, and 17 bases lay in between. Germline V gene lookup returns CDR1 SNHLY and CDR2 FYNNEI.

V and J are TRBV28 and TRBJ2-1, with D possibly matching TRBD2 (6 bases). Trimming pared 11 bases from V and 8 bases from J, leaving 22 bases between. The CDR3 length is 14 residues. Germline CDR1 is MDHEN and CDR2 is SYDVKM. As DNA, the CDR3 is TGTGCCCATCGGCCCGGGGGAGCGCGCTATGAGCAGTTCTTC. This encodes CAHRPGGARYEQFF.

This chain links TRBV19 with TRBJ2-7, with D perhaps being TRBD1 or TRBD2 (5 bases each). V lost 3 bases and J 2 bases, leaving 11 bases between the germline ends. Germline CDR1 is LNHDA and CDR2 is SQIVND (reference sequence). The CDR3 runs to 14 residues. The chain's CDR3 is CASSIGHGAYEQYF. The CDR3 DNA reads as TGTGCCAGTAGTATTGGACACGGGGCCTACGAGCAGTACTTC.

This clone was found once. The CDR3 nucleotides are TGTGCCAGCTCACCCCGCGGCGGGGCCTACGAGCAGTACTTC. Its protein is CASSPRGGAYEQYF. This sequence joins TRBV18 and TRBJ2-7, with D maybe TRBD2 (6 bases). Germline CDR1 and CDR2: KGHSH and LQKENI. V was trimmed by 3 bases and J by 2 bases, leaving 11 bases between them. This CDR3 is built from 14 residues.

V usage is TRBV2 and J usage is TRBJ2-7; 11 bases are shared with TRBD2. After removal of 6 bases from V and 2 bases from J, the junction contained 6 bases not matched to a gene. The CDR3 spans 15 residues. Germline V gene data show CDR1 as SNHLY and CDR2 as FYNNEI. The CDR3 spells CASSGIAGGTYEQYF. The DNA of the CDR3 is TGTGCCAGCAGCGGAATAGCGGGGGGGACCTACGAGCAGTACTTC.

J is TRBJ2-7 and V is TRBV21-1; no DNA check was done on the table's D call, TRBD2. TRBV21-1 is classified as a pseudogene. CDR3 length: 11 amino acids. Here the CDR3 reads CASLPPYEQYF. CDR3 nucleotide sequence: TGTGCCAGCCTACCTCCCTACGAGCAGTACTTC.

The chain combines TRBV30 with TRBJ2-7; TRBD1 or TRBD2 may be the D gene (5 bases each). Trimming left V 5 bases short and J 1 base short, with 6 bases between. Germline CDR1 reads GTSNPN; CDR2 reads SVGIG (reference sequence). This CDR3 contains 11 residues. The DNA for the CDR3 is TGTGCCTGGGGGGGTTCCTACGAGCAGTACTTC. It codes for CAWGGSYEQYF.

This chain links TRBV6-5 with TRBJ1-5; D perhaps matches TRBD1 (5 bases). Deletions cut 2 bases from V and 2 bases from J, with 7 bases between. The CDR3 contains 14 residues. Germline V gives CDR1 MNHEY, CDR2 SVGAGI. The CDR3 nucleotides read TGTGCCAGCAGTTACGGAGGGGGCAATCAGCCCCAGCATTTT. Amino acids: CASSYGGGNQPQHF.

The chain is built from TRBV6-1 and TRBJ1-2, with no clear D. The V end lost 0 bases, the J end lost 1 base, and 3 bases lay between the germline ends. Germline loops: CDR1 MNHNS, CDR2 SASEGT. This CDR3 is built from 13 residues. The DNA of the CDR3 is TGTGCCAGCAGTGAAGCGCTTAACTATGGCTACACCTTC. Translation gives CASSEALNYGYTF.

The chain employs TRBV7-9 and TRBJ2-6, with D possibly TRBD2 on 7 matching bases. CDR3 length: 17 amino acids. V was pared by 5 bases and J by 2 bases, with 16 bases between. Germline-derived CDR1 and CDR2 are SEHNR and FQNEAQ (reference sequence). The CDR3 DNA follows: TGTGCCAGCAGCGTACCTACAGGGACTACTGGGGCCAACGTCCTGACTTTC. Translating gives CASSVPTGTTGANVLTF.

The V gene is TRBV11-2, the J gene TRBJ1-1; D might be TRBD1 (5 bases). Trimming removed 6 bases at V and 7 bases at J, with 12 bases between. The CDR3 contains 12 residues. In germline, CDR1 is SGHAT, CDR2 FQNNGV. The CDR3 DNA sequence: TGTGCCAGCAGTATGCTAGGGGTTGAAGCTTTCTTT. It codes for CASSMLGVEAFF.

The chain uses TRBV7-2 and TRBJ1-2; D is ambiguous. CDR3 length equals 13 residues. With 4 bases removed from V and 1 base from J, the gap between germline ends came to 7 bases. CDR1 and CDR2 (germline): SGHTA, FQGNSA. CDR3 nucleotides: TGTGCCAGCAGCTCTGGACGTAACTATGGCTACACCTTC. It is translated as CASSSGRNYGYTF.

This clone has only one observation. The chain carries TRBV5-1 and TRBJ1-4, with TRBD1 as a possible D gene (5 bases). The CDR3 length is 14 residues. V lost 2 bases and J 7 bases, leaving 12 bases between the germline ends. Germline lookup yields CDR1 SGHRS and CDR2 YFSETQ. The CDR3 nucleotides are TGCGCCAGCAGCTTCCGGGGCCTGGGTGAAAAACTGTTTTTT. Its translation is CASSFRGLGEKLFF.

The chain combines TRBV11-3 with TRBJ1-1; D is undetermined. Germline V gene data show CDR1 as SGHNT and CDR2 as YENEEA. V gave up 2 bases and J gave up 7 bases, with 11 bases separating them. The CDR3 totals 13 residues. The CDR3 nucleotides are TGTGCCAGCAGCTTACTTCGGGGAGGTGAAGCTTTCTTT. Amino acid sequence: CASSLLRGGEAFF.

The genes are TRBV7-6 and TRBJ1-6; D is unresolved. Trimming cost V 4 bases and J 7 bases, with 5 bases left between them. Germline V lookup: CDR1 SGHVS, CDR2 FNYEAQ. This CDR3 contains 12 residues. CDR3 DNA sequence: TGTGCCAGCAGCTCATTCAATTCACCCCTCCACTTT. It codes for CASSSFNSPLHF.

For the CDR3, the DNA is TGCGCCAGCAGCCAAGTGGGAACGGGCGTTGAAGCTTTCTTT. Protein product: CASSQVGTGVEAFF. This chain joins TRBV4-1 and TRBJ1-1; D unresolved. This CDR3 is 14 amino acids long. V was shortened by 1 base and J by 7 bases, with 13 bases between the two germline ends. CDR1 and CDR2 (germline): MGHRA, YSYEKL.

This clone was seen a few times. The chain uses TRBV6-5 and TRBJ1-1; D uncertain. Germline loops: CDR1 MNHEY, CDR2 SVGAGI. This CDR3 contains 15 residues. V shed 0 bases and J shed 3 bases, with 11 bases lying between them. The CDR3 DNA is TGTGCCAGCAGTTACTCGAGGGTTGGGGACACTGAAGCTTTCTTT. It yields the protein CASSYSRVGDTEAFF.